These 26 T cell receptor beta chains were sequenced from one sample in a study of shared clonotypes between healthy human individuals. The assay was immunoSEQ multiplex PCR, and TCRdb's table has in-frame clones only and misses some. The data hold about 1.5 million clones, with roughly 97% observed a single time. Sequenced input: naive CD4+ T cells sorted from blood. Noted subset: CD45RA+ positively selected. These receptors all come from a man aged 25 to 45 in good health.

The genes are TRBV18 and TRBJ1-1, with D perhaps TRBD1 (5 bases). Between the trimmed V and J ends, which lost 6 bases and 2 bases, there was a span of 16 bases. The germline V gene encodes CDR1 KGHSH and CDR2 LQKENI. There are 15 residues in the CDR3. CDR3 sequence reads: CASSRAPTANTEAFF. CDR3 DNA: TGTGCCAGCTCCCGAGCCCCGACAGCTAACACTGAAGCTTTCTTT. Full variable domain (rest looked up from reference TRBV18 and TRBJ1-1): NAGVMQNPRHLVRRRGQEARLRCSPMKGHSHVYWYRQLPEEGLKFMVYLQKENIIDESGMPKERFSAEFPKEGPSILRIQQVVRGDSAAYFCASSRAPTANTEAFFGQGTRLTVV.

This clone was seen only once. V and J are TRBV7-9 and TRBJ1-2; the match to TRBD1 covers 8 bases. This CDR3 region has 13 residues. V was clipped by 11 bases and J by 2 bases; unmatched bases: 7. Germline assignment: CDR1 SEHNR and CDR2 FQNEAQ (reference sequence). CDR3 residues: CALVRTGNYGYTF. The DNA of the CDR3 is TGTGCCCTGGTAAGGACAGGGAACTATGGCTACACCTTC.

V gene TRBV28 combines with J gene TRBJ1-1; D unresolved. V lost 1 base to trimming and J lost 8 bases, with 8 bases between them. CDR1 is MDHEN, CDR2 SYDVKM, per germline. The CDR3 covers 12 residues. CDR3 nucleotides: TGTGCCAGCAGTTTATTGGGCAGCGAAGCTTTCTTT. Translated, it gives CASSLLGSEAFF.

J is TRBJ1-4 and V is TRBV7-8, with 8 bases identical to TRBD1. This CDR3 spans 15 amino acids. With 4 bases clipped from V and 3 bases from J, the junction kept 4 bases outside the gene matches. The germline CDR1 and CDR2 sequences are SGHVS and FQNEAQ. The CDR3 bases are TGTGCCAGCAGCTCTGGACAGGGAGCTAATGAAAAACTGTTTTTT. It is translated as CASSSGQGANEKLFF.

The CDR3 DNA reads TGTGCCAGCAGCTCCTCGGACAGGGTGGCCTACGAGCAGTACTTC. Its protein is CASSSSDRVAYEQYF. V gene TRBV7-8 combines with J gene TRBJ2-7, with TRBD1 identical over 8 bases. V trimming: 4 bases; J trimming: 2 bases; junction bases outside the gene matches: 7. This CDR3 has 15 amino acids. Germline V gene lookup returns CDR1 SGHVS and CDR2 FQNEAQ.

The chain combines TRBV5-1 with TRBJ2-5; TRBD2 agrees at 11 bases. The CDR3 is 16 residues long. V dropped 4 bases and J dropped 1; count of bases not matched to a gene: 6. Germline CDR1 and CDR2: SGHRS and YFSETQ. CDR3 nucleotides: TGCGCCAGCAGCAGGGGACTAGCGGACCTCCAAGAGACCCAGTACTTC. Protein product: CASSRGLADLQETQYF. Full variable domain (outside the CDR3, taken from reference TRBV5-1 and TRBJ2-5): KAGVTQTPRYLIKTRGQQVTLSCSPISGHRSVSWYQQTPGQGLQFLFEYFSETQRNKGNFPGRFSGRQFSNSRSEMNVSTLELGDSALYLCASSRGLADLQETQYFGPGTRLLVL.

This chain links TRBV5-1 with TRBJ2-2; D might be TRBD1 (6 bases). CDR1 and CDR2 from the germline V gene are SGHRS and YFSETQ. The CDR3 length is 15 residues. V lost 7 bases, J lost 3 bases, and 16 bases lay in between. The CDR3 loop is CASAARGGDTGELFF. CDR3 DNA sequence: TGCGCCAGCGCCGCCCGAGGGGGTGACACCGGGGAGCTGTTTTTT.

As to this clone: Other DNA sequences within the sample encode an identical CDR3. This chain connects TRBV28 to TRBJ2-7; 7 bases agree with TRBD2. The germline V gene has CDR1 MDHEN and CDR2 SYDVKM. The V and J ends lost 2 bases and 1 base, in that order; junction bases with no gene match: 2. This CDR3 has 14 amino acids. The CDR3 bases are TGTGCCAGCAGTTTACTCGGGGGGTCCTACGAGCAGTACTTC. Amino acid sequence: CASSLLGGSYEQYF.

Here the CDR3 reads CATDRGREKLFF. CDR3 nucleotide sequence: TGTGCCACAGACAGGGGGCGCGAAAAACTGTTTTTT. The chain is built from TRBV28 and TRBJ1-4; 10 nucleotides line up with TRBD1. The germline V gene encodes CDR1 MDHEN and CDR2 SYDVKM. With 10 bases clipped from V and 8 bases from J, the junction kept 4 bases outside the gene matches. The CDR3 covers 12 residues. Full variable domain (outside the CDR3, taken from reference TRBV28 and TRBJ1-4): DVKVTQSSRYLVKRTGEKVFLECVQDMDHENMFWYRQDPGLGLRLIYFSYDVKMKEKGDIPEGYSVSREKKERFSLILESASTNQTSMYLCATDRGREKLFFGSGTQLSVL.

This chain links TRBV4-2 with TRBJ2-1; 14 bases agree with TRBD2. The CDR3 extends over 21 amino acids. Germline CDR1 LGHNA, CDR2 YNFKEQ. V lost 1 base, J lost 4 bases, and 15 bases stayed unmatched. CDR3 sequence (DNA): TGTGCCAGCAGCCAAGTCGCCCTCAAGGGACTAGCGGGAGTGGAATACAATGAGCAGTTCTTC. Translating gives CASSQVALKGLAGVEYNEQFF.

V gene TRBV18 combines with J gene TRBJ1-1; possible D gene TRBD1, 6 bases. This CDR3 has 15 residues. Trimming left V 1 base short and J 4 bases short, with 13 bases between. Germline loops: CDR1 KGHSH, CDR2 LQKENI. CDR3 in DNA: TGTGCCAGCTCACCACAGGGGGAGGCGGCCACTGAAGCTTTCTTT. This codes for CASSPQGEAATEAFF.

The chain uses TRBV6-5 and TRBJ2-1; the D is unclear. Germline V CDR1 and CDR2: MNHEY, SVGAGI. Trimming cost V 0 bases and J 2 bases, with 8 bases left between them. The CDR3 sequence is 15 residues long. Written as DNA, the CDR3 is TGTGCCAGCAGTTACTCACCGGACCCCTACAATGAGCAGTTCTTC. It encodes CASSYSPDPYNEQFF.

The V call is TRBV5-1, the J call TRBJ2-1, with TRBD2 identical over 11 bases. The CDR3 extends over 19 amino acids. J gave up 0 bases and V 0 bases, and 8 bases lay outside the gene matches. Germline-derived CDR1 and CDR2 are SGHRS and YFSETQ. As DNA, the CDR3 is TGCGCCAGCAGCTTGGTTCGTCTAGCGGGAGGCTTCTCCTACAATGAGCAGTTCTTC. It encodes CASSLVRLAGGFSYNEQFF.

The genes are TRBV10-3 and TRBJ2-7; D unresolved. V gave up 2 bases and J gave up 0 bases, with 5 bases separating them. CDR3 length equals 13 residues. Germline-derived CDR1 and CDR2 are ENHRY and SYGVKD. CDR3 DNA: TGTGCCATCAGTGAGAAGGCCTCCTACGAGCAGTACTTC. Translated: CAISEKASYEQYF.

The V gene is TRBV5-4, the J gene TRBJ2-3; 9 bases are a match to TRBD1. The germline V gene has CDR1 SGHNT and CDR2 YYREEE (reference sequence). CDR3 size: 15 residues. V shed 5 bases and J 5 bases; nucleotides not matched to a gene: 9. The CDR3 sequence is CASSSPGQGIDTQYF. In DNA form, the CDR3 reads TGTGCCAGCAGTTCGCCGGGACAGGGTATAGATACGCAGTATTTT.

V usage is TRBV11-2 and J usage is TRBJ2-7; D is perhaps TRBD1 or TRBD2 (5 bases each). This CDR3 region has 14 residues. Trimming took off 4 bases at V and 4 bases at J, with 14 bases between the two ends. Germline V lookup: CDR1 SGHAT, CDR2 FQNNGV. CDR3 sequence: CASSSFYGAYEQYF. CDR3 in DNA: TGTGCCAGCAGCTCGTTCTACGGGGCATACGAGCAGTACTTC.

The chain links TRBV29-1 to TRBJ1-2; tentative D call: TRBD1 (6 bases). CDR3 size: 13 residues. V was clipped by 5 bases and J by 5 bases, with 15 bases between them. CDR1 and CDR2 from the germline V gene are SQVTM and ANQGSEA. CDR3 loop: CSVSPGARYGYTF. The CDR3 coding sequence is TGCAGCGTTTCCCCGGGGGCACGGTATGGCTACACCTTC.

The chain recombines TRBV19 with TRBJ2-1; D is unclear. This CDR3 is built from 15 residues. CDR1 and CDR2 (germline): LNHDA, SQIVND (reference sequence). V was cut by 7 bases and J by 0 bases, with 13 bases left in between. In DNA form, the CDR3 reads TGTGCCAGTAATAGCCTGATGAGCTCCTACAATGAGCAGTTCTTC. Its protein product is CASNSLMSSYNEQFF.

The V and J genes are TRBV28 and TRBJ2-3, with D possibly TRBD2 on 6 matching bases. V lost 2 bases, J lost 0 bases, and 18 bases lay in between. The CDR3 is made up of 18 amino acids. Per germline, CDR1 MDHEN and CDR2 SYDVKM. CDR3 loop: CASSLRSGLPSSTDTQYF. CDR3 nucleotides: TGTGCCAGCAGTTTACGTAGCGGACTACCTTCTAGCACAGATACGCAGTATTTT.

The chain is built from TRBV7-6 and TRBJ2-3; 14 bases line up with TRBD2. The V gene's germline CDR1 is SGHVS and CDR2 FNYEAQ. The CDR3 sequence is 15 residues long. V gave up 5 bases and J gave up 6 bases; unmatched junction bases: 4. The CDR3 nucleotides are TGTGCCAGCAGCCCAGGGACTAGCGGGAGTGATACGCAGTATTTT. As protein: CASSPGTSGSDTQYF. Based on the CDR3 plus reference TRBV7-6 and TRBJ2-3, the full variable domain is GAGVSQSPRYKVTKRGQDVALRCDPISGHVSLYWYRQALGQGPEFLTYFNYEAQQDKSGLPNDRFSAERPEGSISTLTIQRTEQRDSAMYRCASSPGTSGSDTQYFGPGTRLTVL.

This rearrangement joins TRBV7-8 to TRBJ2-7; D unclear. The CDR3 extends over 14 amino acids. Germline V gene data show CDR1 as SGHVS and CDR2 as FQNEAQ. V was pared by 3 bases and J by 5 bases, with 14 bases between. CDR3 amino acids: CASSLWAIPDEQYF. CDR3 DNA sequence: TGTGCCAGCAGCTTGTGGGCTATTCCGGACGAGCAGTACTTC.

This clone appeared a single time. The chain carries TRBV5-6 and TRBJ2-7; no definite D call. Trimming cost V 4 bases and J 4 bases, with 18 bases left between them. CDR3 length equals 15 residues. CDR1 is SGHDT and CDR2 is YYEEEE in the germline V gene. CDR3 nucleotide sequence: TGTGCCAGCAGCCGCGATCGCGGTCTTTTTTACGAGCAGTACTTC. This encodes CASSRDRGLFYEQYF. Based on the CDR3 plus reference TRBV5-6 and TRBJ2-7, the full variable domain is DAGVTQSPTHLIKTRGQQVTLRCSPKSGHDTVSWYQQALGQGPQFIFQYYEEEERQRGNFPDRFSGHQFPNYSSELNVNALLLGDSALYLCASSRDRGLFYEQYFGPGTRLTVT.

The chain combines TRBV18 with TRBJ2-3; 8 bases map to TRBD2. The CDR3 loop spans 15 amino acids. The trim removed 1 base at V and 3 bases at J, leaving 3 bases unmatched. Germline lookup yields CDR1 KGHSH and CDR2 LQKENI. As DNA, the CDR3 is TGTGCCAGCTCACCACTCAGCGGGAGAACAGATACGCAGTATTTT. Translated, it gives CASSPLSGRTDTQYF.

This clone was seen only once. The rearrangement joins TRBV6-6 to TRBJ1-4; D remains unclear. The V end was cut by 6 bases, the J end by 0 bases, with 14 bases between. The V gene's germline CDR1 is MNHNY and CDR2 SVGAGI (reference sequence). This CDR3 contains 16 residues. DNA of the CDR3: TGTGCCAGCAGAGGCGGCGGGGTTGCAACTAATGAAAAACTGTTTTTT. It codes for CASRGGGVATNEKLFF.

This clone was observed a handful of times. The same CDR3 is also encoded by other DNA sequences in this sample. J is TRBJ2-2 and V is TRBV18; D not resolved. CDR3 length: 14 residues. Trimming cost V 3 bases and J 5 bases, with 10 bases left between them. Germline V gene data show CDR1 as KGHSH and CDR2 as LQKENI. CDR3 DNA: TGTGCCAGCTCACCGCTAGACTCGACCGGGGAGCTGTTTTTT. It yields the protein CASSPLDSTGELFF.

The chain uses TRBV7-8 and TRBJ2-7; possibly TRBD2 for D (5 bases). CDR1 is SGHVS, CDR2 FQNEAQ, per germline. The CDR3 runs 14 residues. Trimming left V 7 bases short and J 0 bases short, with 13 bases between. CDR3 region: CASNPRGLSYEQYF. The CDR3 DNA reads as TGTGCCAGCAACCCCCGAGGACTCTCCTACGAGCAGTACTTC.